This T cell receptor beta chain appears in the sequencing data of a study of T cell responses to AZD1222 COVID-19 vaccine. Study-wide results and limits: Clonal diversity was possibly underestimated; the donors were predominantly white British and more often female.

Profiled with immunoSEQ multiplex PCR; TCRdb holds only in-frame clones, not every one. The table has approximately 150,000 clones, roughly 92% seen once; the top ten hold roughly 1.2%. This clone has only one observation. Its specificity is not known. Second doses that came at about 4 or about 12 weeks were put together. V was pared by 5 bases and J by 5 bases, with 12 bases between. The CDR3 consists of 13 residues. The germline gives CDR1 MGHDK, CDR2 SYGVNS. V and J are TRBV25-1 and TRBJ2-5; the D gene is possibly TRBD2 (7 bases). The sample here was peripheral blood, taken 28 days after the second AZD1222 dose. This receptor was taken from an adult who received the AZD1222 COVID-19 vaccine. DNA for the CDR3: TGTGCCAGCAGTAGGGGGGAGGGGGAGACCCAGTACTTC. Its translation is CASSRGEGETQYF.